This record covers a single T cell receptor (beta chain). These data are taken from a study of beta chain features in type 1 diabetes. Turning to the study itself: There were 90 million to 110 million sorted cells examined across all samples.

Germline CDR1 LNHNV, CDR2 YYDKDF (reference sequence). V lost 6 bases and J 3 bases, leaving 15 bases between the germline ends. This CDR3 is 14 amino acids long. Expressed TCRB transcripts were sequenced after all isolated RNA was converted to cDNA. Measured with immunoSEQ multiplex PCR; TCRdb has only the in-frame clones, and not every one. The sample holds approximately 160,000 clones, 7.5% to 9.5% seen once. The chain employs TRBV15 and TRBJ2-7; weak D call: TRBD2 (6 bases). Input material: central memory CD4+ T cells from blood. The sequence was obtained from a woman under 30 in good health. The DNA of the CDR3 is TGTGCCACCAGTAGTAGCGGTCTATACTACGAGCAGTACTTC. It codes for CATSSSGLYYEQYF. Looking up the rest from reference TRBV15 and TRBJ2-7 gives the full variable domain: DAMVIQNPRYQVTQFGKPVTLSCSQTLNHNVMYWYQQKSSQAPKLLFHYYDKDFNNEADTPDNFQSRRPNTSFCFLDIRSPGLGDTAMYLCATSSSGLYYEQYFGPGTRLTVT.